This TCR beta chain originates from a study of response to subunit inactivated influenza vaccine. Study-level results: Authors suggested each seasonal influenza vaccination recruits few new T cells.

This clonotype was detected a few times. Its cognate antigen is unknown. Germline V lookup: CDR1 LGHDT, CDR2 YNNKEL (reference sequence). Trimming cost V 0 bases and J 7 bases, with 9 bases left between them. The CDR3 contains 13 residues. TCRdb redid the calling of the RT-PCR reads with MiXCR, one entry per CDR3 protein. The sample has around 320,000 distinct CDR3 sequences; roughly 22% are singletons. The sequences come from PBMCs from blood, collected approximately 22 months after vaccination. The TCR sequence derives from a man aged 50 to 69 who received an inactivated influenza vaccine. This chain connects TRBV3-1 to TRBJ1-1; D is unclear. The CDR3 sequence: CASSQEGMGEAFF. In DNA, the CDR3 is TGTGCCAGCAGCCAAGAAGGAATGGGTGAAGCTTTCTTT.